The next 26 T cell receptor beta chains were all read from a single sample in a study of T-cell reconstitution after alpha-beta-depleted transplantation in children. Using unique molecular identifiers, the investigators prepared the TCRbeta library. Using its own MiXCR run on the PCR reads, TCRdb lists one record per CDR3 protein. The sample holds fewer than 750,000 distinct CDR3 sequences, 20% to 25% seen once. The source material was PBMCs, mostly from graft donor cells, sampled 360 days after TCRalphabeta/CD19-depleted stem cell transplant. All receptors come from a boy under two years old who had a stem cell transplant for acute myeloid leukemia, so the T cells may come from the graft donor.

The V gene is TRBV3-1, the J gene TRBJ2-7, with D perhaps matching TRBD2 (5 bases). The CDR3 length is 15 residues. Germline CDR1 is LGHDT and CDR2 is YNNKEL (reference sequence). Trimming removed 0 bases at V and 1 base at J, with 10 bases between. CDR3 region: CASSQERTFSYEQYF. In DNA form, the CDR3 reads TGTGCCAGCAGCCAAGAGAGGACTTTTTCCTACGAGCAGTACTTC.

The CDR3 reads CASSTAPGECFF. In DNA form, the CDR3 reads TGTGCCAGCAGTACCGCCCCCGGAGAGTGTTTCTTC. The chain couples TRBV12-3 or TRBV12-4 to TRBJ2-1; the D is unclear. The V and J ends lost 5 bases and 16 bases respectively, with 18 bases between them. CDR3 length: 12 residues.

The rearrangement links TRBV4-3 to TRBJ2-4; weak D call: TRBD1 (6 bases). The CDR3 runs 15 residues. The germline V gene has CDR1 LGHNA and CDR2 YSLEER. Trimming pared 1 base from V and 4 bases from J, leaving 11 bases between. CDR3 protein: CASSQAGTRKNIQYF. The CDR3 nucleotides read TGCGCCAGCAGCCAAGCGGGGACAAGGAAAAACATTCAGTACTTC.

The chain uses TRBV5-1 and TRBJ2-5; D not certain. This CDR3 contains 13 residues. V lost 1 base to trimming and J lost 5 bases, with 9 bases between them. The V gene's germline CDR1 is SGHRS and CDR2 YFSETQ. The CDR3 protein is CASSLFPLETQYF. In nucleotides, the CDR3 is TGCGCCAGCAGCTTGTTCCCCCTGGAGACCCAGTACTTC.

This clonotype appeared many times. The chain links TRBV4-2 to TRBJ2-2; D gene unclear. The CDR3 runs 13 residues. The germline V gene has CDR1 LGHNA and CDR2 YNFKEQ. V was pared by 1 base and J by 7 bases, with 7 bases between. As DNA, the CDR3 is TGTGCCAGCAGCCAAGTGGTAGACGGGGAGCTGTTTTTT. Protein: CASSQVVDGELFF.

The chain links TRBV4-1 to TRBJ1-2; 9 bases line up with TRBD1. The V gene end was trimmed by 0 bases and the J gene end by 8 bases; junction bases not matched to a gene: 7. Germline CDR1 reads MGHRA; CDR2 reads YSYEKL. The CDR3 is made up of 15 amino acids. CDR3 nucleotide sequence: TGCGCCAGCAGCCAAGAGGGACAGGGACGTCGCGGCTACACCTTC. Its protein is CASSQEGQGRRGYTF.

This chain joins TRBV5-1 and TRBJ2-5; no reliable D call. V gave up 0 bases and J gave up 5 bases, with 8 bases separating them. The CDR3 contains 13 residues. CDR1 and CDR2 (germline): SGHRS, YFSETQ. CDR3 in DNA: TGCGCCAGCAGCTTGGTGGAGTGGGAGACCCAGTACTTC. Its translation is CASSLVEWETQYF.

This clonotype was counted at least ten times. The V gene is TRBV20-1, the J gene TRBJ2-3, with D uncertain. With 0 bases removed from V and 1 base from J, the gap between germline ends came to 8 bases. The CDR3 totals 14 residues. Germline V gives CDR1 DFQATT, CDR2 SNEGSKA (reference sequence). CDR3 amino acids: CSAREGSRTDTQYF. Here the CDR3 DNA reads TGCAGTGCTAGAGAGGGCAGCCGCACAGATACGCAGTATTTT.

The chain combines TRBV7-2 with TRBJ1-5; no definite D call. Trimming removed 0 bases at V and 0 bases at J, with 6 bases between. There are 15 residues in the CDR3. Germline assignment: CDR1 SGHTA and CDR2 FQGNSA. CDR3 DNA: TGTGCCAGCAGCTTAGCAGCTAATAGCAATCAGCCCCAGCATTTT. The encoded protein is CASSLAANSNQPQHF.

Many counts were recorded for this clonotype. In DNA, the CDR3 is TGCGCCAGCAGCTTGGGGGTAGCTAACTATGGCTACACCTTC. Translation: CASSLGVANYGYTF. The rearrangement uses TRBV5-1 and TRBJ1-2, with D hard to call. This CDR3 spans 14 amino acids. V lost 0 bases and J 0 bases, leaving 6 bases between the germline ends. Germline-derived CDR1 and CDR2 are SGHRS and YFSETQ.

This clonotype was counted at least ten times. J is TRBJ2-3 and V is TRBV28; 7 bases agree with TRBD1. The CDR3 is made up of 14 amino acids. The junction had 6 bases not matched to a gene; V was cut back by 6 bases and J by 3 bases. CDR1 MDHEN and CDR2 SYDVKM come from the germline V gene. The CDR3 sequence: CASSRDSLTDTQYF. CDR3 in DNA: TGTGCCAGCAGCCGGGACAGCCTAACAGATACGCAGTATTTT.

This clonotype was detected only a few times. V is TRBV5-8 and J is TRBJ2-7; no reliable D call. The germline CDR1 and CDR2 sequences are SGHTS and YDEGEE. This CDR3 is 15 amino acids long. V gave up 0 bases and J gave up 3 bases, with 13 bases separating them. Here the CDR3 DNA reads TGTGCCAGCAGCTTGGGTGTCGGTGCCTACTACGAGCAGTACGTC. This gives the protein CASSLGVGAYYEQYV.

The chain joins TRBV20-1 to TRBJ2-7; D might be TRBD1 (5 bases). Germline V gives CDR1 DFQATT, CDR2 SNEGSKA (reference sequence). CDR3 length: 13 residues. V was clipped by 1 base and J by 3 bases, with 10 bases between them. The DNA of the CDR3 is TGCAGTGCTAGAGGTTCCAGGGACTACGAGCAGTACTTC. It is translated as CSARGSRDYEQYF.

This clonotype turned up a few times. The chain couples TRBV29-1 to TRBJ1-3; D is undetermined. Germline values: CDR1 SQVTM, CDR2 ANQGSEA. This CDR3 spans 12 amino acids. V lost 6 bases and J lost 6, with 12 bases in between. CDR3 nucleotides: TGCAGCGTCCGAACAGCTTTAAACACCATATATTTT. This translates into CSVRTALNTIYF.

This clonotype was detected many times. The V call is TRBV28, the J call TRBJ1-3; possible D gene TRBD1, 6 bases. The CDR3 is 15 amino acids. The germline V and J ends were trimmed by 3 bases and 0 bases, with 9 bases remaining between them. Germline values: CDR1 MDHEN, CDR2 SYDVKM. CDR3: CASSLNRASGNTIYF. The CDR3 nucleotides read TGTGCCAGCAGTTTGAACAGGGCCTCTGGAAACACCATATATTTT.

This clonotype showed up many times. The chain employs TRBV30 and TRBJ2-1, with D perhaps matching TRBD1 (6 bases). The CDR3 contains 11 residues. The germline V gene encodes CDR1 GTSNPN and CDR2 SVGIG (reference sequence). Between the trimmed V and J ends, which lost 1 base and 15 bases, there was a span of 13 bases. The CDR3 nucleotides are TGTGCCTGGAGTGCTGGGGGCCTTGCGTTCTTC. It encodes CAWSAGGLAFF.

This clonotype has ten or more counts. V is TRBV20-1 and J is TRBJ2-3; no firm D call. The germline CDR1 and CDR2 sequences are DFQATT and SNEGSKA (reference sequence). CDR3 length equals 11 residues. V dropped 7 bases and J dropped 3 bases, with 8 bases sitting between them. The CDR3, as DNA: TGCAGTGTTGGCGAAACAGATACGCAGTATTTT. Amino acid sequence: CSVGETDTQYF.

This rearrangement joins TRBV7-6 to TRBJ2-1; the match to TRBD2 covers 9 bases. V gave up 0 bases and J gave up 4 bases; unmatched junction bases: 4. From germline, CDR1 is SGHVS and CDR2 FNYEAQ. CDR3 length: 16 amino acids. CDR3 sequence: CASSLASGGEYNEQFF. The CDR3 coding sequence is TGTGCCAGCAGCTTAGCTAGCGGGGGAGAATACAATGAGCAGTTCTTC.

The CDR3 protein is CASLPVWGTEAFF. The CDR3, as DNA: TGTGCCAGCCTCCCTGTCTGGGGAACTGAAGCTTTCTTT. V usage is TRBV6-1 and J usage is TRBJ1-1; the D is unclear. CDR1 and CDR2 (germline): MNHNS, SASEGT. V lost 8 bases and J lost 5, with 15 bases in between. The CDR3 spans 13 residues.

The chain employs TRBV6-1 and TRBJ2-3; D is unresolved. Trimming removed 6 bases at V and 5 bases at J, with 15 bases between. Per germline, CDR1 MNHNS and CDR2 SASEGT. The CDR3 runs 14 residues. The CDR3 loop is CASSSLPGEDTQYF. In DNA form, the CDR3 reads TGTGCCAGCAGCTCACTACCGGGTGAAGATACGCAGTATTTT.

This chain links TRBV24-1 with TRBJ2-1; D is possibly TRBD2 (6 bases). V was cut by 5 bases and J by 4 bases, with 11 bases left in between. Germline CDR1 reads KGHDR; CDR2 reads SFDVKD. CDR3 length: 14 amino acids. Here the CDR3 DNA reads TGTGCCACCAGTGGCGCGGGGCGTTACAATGAGCAGTTCTTC. It is translated as CATSGAGRYNEQFF.

This clonotype was found a few times. This chain uses TRBV20-1 with TRBJ2-7; TRBD1 aligns across 7 bases. The CDR3 length is 15 residues. V was pared by 0 bases and J by 2 bases, with 7 bases of the junction left unmatched. From germline, CDR1 is DFQATT and CDR2 SNEGSKA (reference sequence). This chain's CDR3 is CSARDPGQSPYEQYF. The CDR3 nucleotides read TGCAGTGCTAGAGATCCGGGACAGTCACCCTACGAGCAGTACTTC.

CDR3 residues: CASSLSTGNPYEQYF. CDR3 DNA sequence: TGTGCCAGCAGTTTATCGACCGGAAACCCCTACGAGCAGTACTTC. The chain joins TRBV27 to TRBJ2-7; no firm D call. V was cut by 0 bases and J by 2 bases, with 11 bases left in between. This CDR3 region has 15 residues. The germline V gene has CDR1 MNHEY and CDR2 SMNVEV (reference sequence).

This clonotype was seen a few times. The chain couples TRBV20-1 to TRBJ2-7; TRBD2 agrees at 8 bases. This CDR3 spans 15 amino acids. Trimming cost V 6 bases and J 0 bases; bases outside gene matches: 10. From germline, CDR1 is DFQATT and CDR2 SNEGSKA (reference sequence). CDR3 in DNA: TGCAGTGCCTCGACTGCCGGGGGGGGCTCCTACGAGCAGTACTTC. Translated: CSASTAGGGSYEQYF.

In its sample, this clonotype was seen many times. The chain uses TRBV20-1 and TRBJ1-6, with 11 bases fitting TRBD1. The CDR3 loop spans 13 amino acids. Germline-derived CDR1 and CDR2 are DFQATT and SNEGSKA (reference sequence). Trimming took 3 bases from V and 9 from J; bases not matched to a gene: 1. The CDR3 nucleotides are TGCAGTGCTAGGGGGACAGGGGGTTCACCCCTCCACTTT. Translation gives CSARGTGGSPLHF.

The chain combines TRBV20-1 with TRBJ2-2; 7 bases are shared with TRBD2. Germline assignment: CDR1 DFQATT and CDR2 SNEGSKA (reference sequence). The length of the CDR3 is 16 residues. The V segment lost 6 bases and the J segment 0 bases; nucleotides outside the gene matches: 10. CDR3 bases: TGCAGTGCAGCCCCAGAGGGAGGGACGAACACCGGGGAGCTGTTTTTT. Its translation is CSAAPEGGTNTGELFF.